The next 3 T cell receptor beta chains were all read from a single sample in a study of OX40 agonist ivuxolimab in advanced cancers. Produced via immunoSEQ multiplex PCR; TCRdb's table is partial and in-frame only. This sample yields about 26,000 clones, of which 83% are seen a single time; about 12% belongs to the top ten. The sequenced sample was CD4+ or CD8+ T cells sorted from blood, obtained in a trial of the OX40 agonist ivuxolimab. The receptors here all came from an adult with an advanced solid tumor such as melanoma, head and neck, liver or kidney cancer.

This clone was seen only once. The chain uses TRBV7-8 and TRBJ2-7; 7 bases line up with TRBD1. Per germline, CDR1 SGHVS and CDR2 FQNEAQ. There are 14 residues in the CDR3. V trimming: 4 bases; J trimming: 1 base; junction bases outside the gene matches: 4. The CDR3 coding sequence is TGTGCCAGCAGCTCCGGGACAGTTTCCTACGAGCAGTACTTC. Its translation is CASSSGTVSYEQYF.

The chain couples TRBV25-1 to TRBJ1-1; D unresolved. The CDR3 has 11 amino acids. Trimming removed 8 bases from V and 5 bases from J, with 9 bases in between. Germline assignment: CDR1 MGHDK and CDR2 SYGVNS. The chain's CDR3 is CASSSWTEAFF. In nucleotides, the CDR3 is TGTGCCAGCTCGTCATGGACTGAAGCTTTCTTT.

The V and J genes are TRBV28 and TRBJ1-4; the D is unclear. Germline V gene lookup returns CDR1 MDHEN and CDR2 SYDVKM. V was clipped by 5 bases and J by 6 bases, with 19 bases between them. There are 16 residues in the CDR3. The CDR3 sequence is CASSPTVGSFYEKLFF. DNA for the CDR3: TGTGCCAGCAGTCCGACCGTGGGCAGCTTTTATGAAAAACTGTTTTTT.